Listed here is a single T cell receptor beta chain. Its antigen is currently unknown. The sample originates from a study of T cell responses to AZD1222 COVID-19 vaccine. The study's findings and limits: Spike-specific TCR depth and breadth grew after two AZD1222 doses.

Sequenced by immunoSEQ multiplex PCR; TCRdb stores in-frame clones only, minus some. The sample has around 100,000 clones, 65% to 90% seen once. Germline-derived CDR1 and CDR2 are SGHRS and YFSETQ. The CDR3 is 17 amino acids. Trimming took off 2 bases at V and 4 bases at J, with 21 bases between the two ends. The V gene is TRBV5-1, the J gene TRBJ1-2, with no clear D. The sample here was peripheral blood, taken on day 0 of AZD1222 vaccination. The source is an adult in good health. CDR3 in DNA: TGCGCCAGCAGCTTTTCCCCTTCGGTACCGTTTCCCTATGGCTACACCTTC. It specifies CASSFSPSVPFPYGYTF.